The T cell receptor (beta chain) under discussion was sequenced for a study of blood T cell repertoires in COVID-19. Sequencing used immunoSEQ multiplex PCR; TCRdb keeps in-frame clones, though not all of them. The table lists over 400,000 clones, 88% of them singletons. Participants' own reports of clinical history determined their cohort assignment. The ends were cut back, 6 bases at V and 1 base at J, with 16 bases in the middle. Germline CDR1 reads SGHDT; CDR2 reads YYEEEE. The CDR3 loop spans 15 amino acids. The receptor's source is a woman between 55 and 75 years old who had recovered from COVID-19. This chain links TRBV5-6 with TRBJ1-1; D is undetermined. The sample comprised PBMCs or T cells enriched from blood (not recorded which). CDR3 nucleotide sequence: TGTGCCAGCACCCCGTCTGAAATCGGGAACACTGAAGCTTTCTTT. This translates into CASTPSEIGNTEAFF.